These 18 T cell receptor beta chains were sequenced from one sample in a study of blood T cell repertoires in COVID-19 (dated by TCRdb to the early 2020s). Libraries were constructed by the immunoSEQ multiplex PCR assay. In TCRdb, the immuneACCESS table is reduced to in-frame sequences with V and J assigned. These tables do not hold every clone; where another copy was compared, an unresolved V gene accounts for under half, and the others remain unexplained. The sample table records about 85,000 clones; approximately 79% of these occur just once. The ten largest clones take up approximately 10% of the sample. The sequenced material came from peripheral blood. Receptors were obtained from a man between 65 and 79 years old with acute or convalescent COVID-19.

This rearrangement joins TRBV7-9 to TRBJ2-5, with D perhaps matching TRBD1 (6 bases). Germline V gene data show CDR1 as SEHNR and CDR2 as FQNEAQ (reference sequence). The CDR3 sequence is 15 residues long. V was cut by 1 base and J by 5 bases, with 14 bases left in between. The CDR3 region is CASSLVMGQGETQYF. The CDR3 nucleotides read TGTGCCAGCAGCTTAGTTATGGGACAAGGGGAGACCCAGTACTTC.

The chain recombines TRBV19 with TRBJ2-1; 11 bases are shared with TRBD2. CDR3 length: 15 residues. V was clipped by 5 bases and J by 5 bases; unmatched bases: 5. Per the germline V gene, CDR1 is LNHDA and CDR2 is SQIVND (reference sequence). CDR3 in amino acids: CASSVSGGANNEQFF. In DNA form, the CDR3 reads TGTGCCAGTAGTGTTAGCGGGGGGGCTAACAATGAGCAGTTCTTC.

The J gene is TRBJ2-7, the V gene TRBV11-1; possibly TRBD2 for D (5 bases). Deletions cut 2 bases from V and 6 bases from J, with 11 bases between. This CDR3 spans 13 amino acids. The germline gives CDR1 SGHAT, CDR2 FQDESV (reference sequence). CDR3 sequence reads: CASSLYGVSEQYV. DNA for the CDR3: TGTGCCAGCAGCTTATACGGGGTGAGCGAGCAGTACGTC.

The chain recombines TRBV28 with TRBJ1-5, with 11 bases matching TRBD1. V was pared by 5 bases and J by 3 bases, with 9 bases of the junction left unmatched. CDR1 and CDR2 from the germline V gene are MDHEN and SYDVKM. CDR3 size: 17 residues. This CDR3 reads CASSPIRDRGDNQPQHF. CDR3 in DNA: TGTGCCAGCAGTCCAATTCGGGACAGGGGGGACAATCAGCCCCAGCATTTT. The full variable domain, its missing parts supplied by reference TRBV28 and TRBJ1-5, is DVKVTQSSRYLVKRTGEKVFLECVQDMDHENMFWYRQDPGLGLRLIYFSYDVKMKEKGDIPEGYSVSREKKERFSLILESASTNQTSMYLCASSPIRDRGDNQPQHFGDGTRLSIL.

The chain employs TRBV13 and TRBJ1-1; 10 bases line up with TRBD1. The germline gives CDR1 PRHDT, CDR2 FYEKMQ (reference sequence). The CDR3 extends over 17 amino acids. With 1 base clipped from V and 6 bases from J, the junction kept 11 bases outside the gene matches. The CDR3: CASSLDLTGGDFAEAFF. As DNA, the CDR3 is TGTGCCAGCAGCTTAGACCTGACAGGGGGCGATTTTGCTGAAGCTTTCTTT.

This rearrangement joins TRBV3-1 (or the pseudogene TRBV3-2) to TRBJ2-5, with 7 positions matching TRBD2. With 8 bases clipped from V and 5 bases from J, the junction kept 2 bases outside the gene matches. CDR1 is LGHDT, CDR2 YNNKEL, per germline (reference sequence). This CDR3 region has 11 residues. The CDR3 DNA is TGTGCCAGCCGGGGGGTTGAGACCCAGTACTTC. Protein sequence: CASRGVETQYF.

V is TRBV7-8 and J is TRBJ2-7; D is unclear. Trimming left V 2 bases short and J 5 bases short, with 16 bases between. The CDR3 is 15 amino acids. Per germline, CDR1 SGHVS and CDR2 FQNEAQ. CDR3 nucleotides: TGTGCCAGCAGCTTATCTTTAACCTTGGGCAACGAGCAGTACTTC. As protein: CASSLSLTLGNEQYF. The full variable domain, in which reference TRBV7-8 and TRBJ2-7 provide the parts outside the CDR3, is GAGVSQSPRYKVAKRGQDVALRCDPISGHVSLFWYQQALGQGPEFLTYFQNEAQLDKSGLPSDRFFAERPEGSVSTLKIQRTQQEDSAVYLCASSLSLTLGNEQYFGPGTRLTVT.

This clone occurred a few times. The chain employs TRBV5-8 and TRBJ1-4, with 11 bases matching TRBD1. With V trimmed by 4 bases and J by 6 bases, 5 bases remained unmatched. The V gene's germline CDR1 is SGHTS and CDR2 YDEGEE. The CDR3 covers 15 residues. In DNA, the CDR3 is TGTGCCAGCAGCCCGGGACAGGGGGATTATGAAAAACTGTTTTTT. Amino acids: CASSPGQGDYEKLFF.

Points on this clone: The conserved closing phenylalanine or tryptophan is absent in this CDR3, likely reflecting a read error. The DNA is omitted, as the CDR3 cannot be located on it reliably, and the CDR3 follows TCRdb's listing. The V and J genes are TRBV7-9 and TRBJ2-7; TRBD2, as called in the table, went unchecked against the DNA. Germline lookup yields CDR1 SEHNR and CDR2 FQNEAQ (reference sequence). Including both end residues, the CDR3 is 12 amino acids long. The CDR3 loop reads CASSLGGLSTAI.

V is TRBV7-2 and J is TRBJ2-1; a weak D match, TRBD1 (6 bases). Germline CDR1 SGHTA, CDR2 FQGNSA. This CDR3 region has 13 residues. V gave up 6 bases and J gave up 5 bases, with 11 bases separating them. CDR3 DNA sequence: TGTGCCAGCAGACTACAGGGCAACAATGAGCAGTTCTTC. Translated: CASRLQGNNEQFF.

This sequence joins TRBV20-1 and TRBJ2-5; 7 bases are a match to TRBD2. The CDR3 runs 11 residues. Germline loops: CDR1 DFQATT, CDR2 SNEGSKA (reference sequence). CDR3: CRALGGETQYF. CDR3 DNA: TGCAGGGCCCTGGGGGGGGAGACCCAGTACTTC.

The V and J genes are TRBV28 and TRBJ2-5; 12 bases are a match to TRBD1. J was trimmed by 5 bases and V by 5 bases; bases with no gene match: 9. From germline, CDR1 is MDHEN and CDR2 SYDVKM. This CDR3 has 16 amino acids. CDR3 DNA: TGTGCCAGCAGTACCCCCGGGACAGGGGGCGGTGAGACCCAGTACTTC. This gives the protein CASSTPGTGGGETQYF.

The chain uses TRBV5-1 and TRBJ2-4; D not certain. Germline assignment: CDR1 SGHRS and CDR2 YFSETQ. This CDR3 contains 14 residues. V shed 4 bases and J shed 0 bases, with 8 bases lying between them. Written as DNA, the CDR3 is TGCGCCAGCAGCAACGAACTAGCCAAAAACATTCAGTACTTC. This sequence encodes CASSNELAKNIQYF.

The rearrangement joins TRBV4-2 to TRBJ1-4; D is unresolved. The CDR3 runs 14 residues. Trimming removed 4 bases from V and 1 base from J, with 7 bases in between. Germline V gives CDR1 LGHNA, CDR2 YNFKEQ. The CDR3 region has the DNA TGTGCCAGCAGCCCGGGTGTAACTAATGAAAAACTGTTTTTT. This gives the protein CASSPGVTNEKLFF.

This chain connects TRBV11-2 to TRBJ1-1; D gene unclear. Germline V gene lookup returns CDR1 SGHAT and CDR2 FQNNGV. Trimming cost V 1 base and J 3 bases, with 6 bases left between them. The CDR3 totals 13 residues. In DNA form, the CDR3 reads TGTGCCAGCAGCTTAGGTGGGCACACTGAAGCTTTCTTT. It specifies CASSLGGHTEAFF.

The chain carries TRBV6-5 and TRBJ2-1, with a tentative D call TRBD2 (7 bases). V was cut by 5 bases and J by 9 bases, with 20 bases left in between. The CDR3 contains 15 residues. Germline V gives CDR1 MNHEY, CDR2 SVGAGI. The CDR3 coding sequence is TGTGCCAGCAGTAGCACTACGGGGGGCCGGAGTGAGCAGTTCTTC. As protein: CASSSTTGGRSEQFF.

The CDR3 bases are TGTGCCAGCAGCTTAGGCGCGGACTATGGCTACACCTTC. Translation gives CASSLGADYGYTF. This chain joins TRBV7-9 and TRBJ1-2; D gene unclear. The CDR3 contains 13 residues. V lost 1 base to trimming and J lost 3 bases, with 6 bases between them. Looked up from germline, CDR1 is SEHNR and CDR2 is FQNEAQ (reference sequence).

A few counts support this clone. The gene calls are TRBV7-9 and TRBJ2-2; 9 bases fit TRBD1. The CDR3 contains 14 residues. CDR1 is SEHNR, CDR2 FQNEAQ, per germline (reference sequence). V shed 9 bases and J 6 bases; nucleotides not matched to a gene: 8. The CDR3 loop is CAREIQGAAGELFF. The DNA of the CDR3 is TGTGCCAGAGAGATACAGGGGGCGGCCGGGGAGCTGTTTTTT.